The 3 T cell receptor beta chains presented below share a single source sample, sequenced in a study of beta chain features in type 1 diabetes. Findings and limits, study-wide: A moderate, significant TCRB CDR3 shortening appeared in type 1 diabetes across four CD4+ subsets.

These receptors have no identified antigens. Reverse transcribing all isolated RNA meant expressed TCRB transcripts were sequenced. Data came from immunoSEQ multiplex PCR; TCRdb stores just in-frame clones and leaves some out. The sample yields 200,000 to 300,000 clones, roughly 21% seen once. The specimen was naive CD4+ T cells from blood. These receptors came from a middle-aged woman with type 1 diabetes.

V usage is TRBV18 and J usage is TRBJ1-5; 9 bases are a match to TRBD1. The CDR3 has 15 amino acids. Germline V gene lookup returns CDR1 KGHSH and CDR2 LQKENI. The junction had 9 bases not matched to a gene; V was cut back by 6 bases and J by 6 bases. CDR3 residues: CASSGGQGLTQPQHF. The CDR3, as DNA: TGTGCCAGCTCCGGGGGACAGGGCTTAACTCAGCCCCAGCATTTT. Full variable domain (missing parts from reference TRBV18 and TRBJ1-5): NAGVMQNPRHLVRRRGQEARLRCSPMKGHSHVYWYRQLPEEGLKFMVYLQKENIIDESGMPKERFSAEFPKEGPSILRIQQVVRGDSAAYFCASSGGQGLTQPQHFGDGTRLSIL.

In this sample, this clone turned up a few times. The chain is built from TRBV5-6 and TRBJ2-1, with 10 bases that match TRBD1. The CDR3 runs to 12 residues. Germline lookup yields CDR1 SGHDT and CDR2 YYEEEE. V lost 0 bases, J lost 14 bases, and 2 bases stayed unmatched. CDR3 coding DNA: TGTGCCAGCAGCTTGGGGACAGGGGGAGAGTTCTTC. Amino acids: CASSLGTGGEFF.

This chain links TRBV7-2 with TRBJ1-1; D not resolved. The V gene's germline CDR1 is SGHTA and CDR2 FQGNSA. The CDR3 covers 13 residues. Deletions cut 7 bases from V and 1 base from J, with 10 bases between. CDR3 DNA: TGTGCCAGCATCATTACAGCGAACACTGAAGCTTTCTTT. It specifies CASIITANTEAFF. Filled out from reference TRBV7-2 and TRBJ1-1, the complete variable domain reads GAGVSQSPSNKVTEKGKDVELRCDPISGHTALYWYRQSLGQGLEFLIYFQGNSAPDKSGLPSDRFSAERTGGSVSTLTIQRTQQEDSAVYLCASIITANTEAFFGQGTRLTVV.